These 16 T cell receptor beta chains were sequenced from one sample in a study of cytomegalovirus exposure and HLA in healthy donors. Vbeta (60) and Jbeta (13) primers were used in the PCR. The assay was immunoSEQ multiplex PCR, and TCRdb's table has in-frame clones only and misses some. The table shows under 200,000 clones, with roughly three quarters occurring only once. Sequencing was performed on PBMCs. The receptors were gathered from a woman between 45 and 65 years old in good health and CMV-seronegative.

V is TRBV4-3 and J is TRBJ2-1, with no clear D. The germline gives CDR1 LGHNA, CDR2 YSLEER. Between the trimmed V and J ends, which lost 0 bases and 0 bases, there was a span of 9 bases. This CDR3 is built from 16 residues. The CDR3 loop is CASSQDEDSSYNEQFF. For the CDR3, the DNA is TGCGCCAGCAGCCAAGATGAGGATAGCTCCTACAATGAGCAGTTCTTC.

This clone was detected once. The V and J genes are TRBV7-2 and TRBJ1-5; D possibly corresponds to TRBD1 (6 bases). The germline V and J ends were trimmed by 1 base and 4 bases, with 14 bases remaining between them. Germline V gene data show CDR1 as SGHTA and CDR2 as FQGNSA. This CDR3 has 16 residues. DNA for the CDR3: TGTGCCAGCAGCTTAGGGACAGTAGGACTGAATCAGCCCCAGCATTTT. This encodes CASSLGTVGLNQPQHF.

This clone was observed once. The CDR3 loop is CASSDRLGELGDYGYTF. The CDR3 nucleotides read TGTGCCAGCAGTGATCGGCTTGGAGAACTAGGTGACTATGGCTACACCTTC. The chain recombines TRBV2 with TRBJ1-2; D uncertain. CDR3 length equals 17 residues. Germline V gene lookup returns CDR1 SNHLY and CDR2 FYNNEI. The V end was cut by 3 bases, the J end by 3 bases, with 20 bases between.

This clone has only a few counts. The chain uses TRBV7-9 and TRBJ2-2, with D possibly being TRBD1 (6 bases). The CDR3 is made up of 18 amino acids. Trimming cost V 0 bases and J 1 base, with 15 bases left between them. The germline CDR1 and CDR2 sequences are SEHNR and FQNEAQ (reference sequence). CDR3 DNA sequence: TGTGCCAGCAGCTTAGCGTTAGGTGGACAGAGGAACACCGGGGAGCTGTTTTTT. It yields the protein CASSLALGGQRNTGELFF. Full variable domain (outside the CDR3, taken from reference TRBV7-9 and TRBJ2-2): DTGVSQNPRHKITKRGQNVTFRCDPISEHNRLYWYRQTLGQGPEFLTYFQNEAQLEKSRLLSDRFSAERPKGSFSTLEIQRTEQGDSAMYLCASSLALGGQRNTGELFFGEGSRLTVL.

V usage is TRBV4-3 and J usage is TRBJ2-1; 7 bases map to TRBD1. Unmatched junction bases numbered 4, after V lost 1 base and J lost 4 bases. The CDR3 is made up of 15 amino acids. CDR1 and CDR2 from the germline V gene are LGHNA and YSLEER. CDR3 DNA: TGCGCCAGCAGCCAAGGGACAGGCTATTACAATGAGCAGTTCTTC. It yields the protein CASSQGTGYYNEQFF.

J is TRBJ2-1 and V is TRBV6-4; D gene unclear. The germline V and J ends were trimmed by 0 bases and 1 base, with 7 bases remaining between them. CDR3 size: 15 residues. Germline V gene lookup returns CDR1 MRHNA and CDR2 SNTAGT. The DNA of the CDR3 is TGTGCCAGCAGTGACTCAATGCGGTCCTACAATGAGCAGTTCTTC. Amino acids: CASSDSMRSYNEQFF.

In this sample, this clone turned up once. The CDR3 sequence is CSVGTAGANVLTF. Written as DNA, the CDR3 is TGCAGCGTTGGGACAGCTGGGGCCAACGTCCTGACTTTC. The gene calls are TRBV29-1 and TRBJ2-6; weak D call: TRBD1 (6 bases). Trimming shortened V by 4 bases and J by 2 bases, and 6 bases separated the two germline ends. Germline loops: CDR1 SQVTM, CDR2 ANQGSEA. This CDR3 is 13 amino acids long. The full variable domain, with the rest looked up from reference TRBV29-1 and TRBJ2-6, is SAVISQKPSRDICQRGTSLTIQCQVDSQVTMMFWYRQQPGQSLTLIATANQGSEATYESGFVIDKFPISRPNLTFSTLTVSNMSPEDSSIYLCSVGTAGANVLTFGAGSRLTVL.

This clone was recorded only once. The chain has TRBV4-1 and TRBJ1-4, with D unclear. V lost 1 base to trimming and J lost 7 bases, with 13 bases between them. This CDR3 is 15 amino acids long. Germline V gene sequence: CDR1 MGHRA, CDR2 YSYEKL. The CDR3 DNA sequence: TGCGCCAGCAGCCAAGTCCCGGGATGGGCTGAAAAACTGTTTTTT. It is translated as CASSQVPGWAEKLFF.

J is TRBJ2-7 and V is TRBV29-1, with 9 bases matching TRBD1. The germline V gene encodes CDR1 SQVTM and CDR2 ANQGSEA. The ends lost 7 bases at V and 5 bases at J; junction bases unmatched: 6. The CDR3 contains 12 residues. CDR3 in amino acids: CSARQGGDEQYF. DNA of the CDR3: TGCAGCGCTCGACAGGGGGGTGACGAGCAGTACTTC.

The J gene is TRBJ2-7, the V gene TRBV27; 8 bases line up with TRBD2. In germline, CDR1 is MNHEY, CDR2 SMNVEV (reference sequence). J gave up 4 bases and V 3 bases, and 2 bases lay outside the gene matches. The CDR3 runs to 13 residues. The CDR3: CASSFGGGYEQYF. CDR3 nucleotides: TGTGCCAGCAGTTTCGGGGGGGGTTACGAGCAGTACTTC.

The chain employs TRBV6-1 and TRBJ1-1; 9 bases map to TRBD1. The CDR3 is 16 residues long. V lost 4 bases, J lost 5 bases, and 11 bases stayed unmatched. CDR1 is MNHNS and CDR2 is SASEGT in the germline V gene. This CDR3 reads CASSARAGTGFTEAFF. CDR3 in DNA: TGTGCCAGCAGTGCTAGAGCCGGGACAGGGTTTACTGAAGCTTTCTTT.

The chain couples TRBV7-8 to TRBJ2-1; 9 bases agree with TRBD2. Germline assignment: CDR1 SGHVS and CDR2 FQNEAQ. V was clipped by 5 bases and J by 6 bases; unmatched bases: 14. This CDR3 comprises 17 residues. CDR3 in amino acids: CASSPRPVAGVINEQFF. The CDR3 DNA reads TGTGCCAGCAGCCCCCGTCCGGTAGCGGGAGTTATCAATGAGCAGTTCTTC.

This chain connects TRBV28 to TRBJ2-7; 7 bases align to TRBD2. CDR1 MDHEN and CDR2 SYDVKM come from the germline V gene. CDR3 length equals 15 residues. Unmatched junction bases numbered 13, after V lost 6 bases and J lost 5 bases. The CDR3 is CASSLGEGHLHEQYF. CDR3 sequence (DNA): TGTGCCAGCAGCCTAGGGGAGGGGCATTTGCACGAGCAGTACTTC.

This rearrangement joins TRBV25-1 to TRBJ2-3, with D maybe TRBD1 (6 bases). V dropped 1 base and J dropped 4 bases, with 12 bases sitting between them. Germline CDR1 and CDR2: MGHDK and SYGVNS. The CDR3 has 15 amino acids. The CDR3 loop reads CASSESGQGPDTQYF. CDR3 nucleotides: TGTGCCAGCAGTGAATCCGGGCAGGGGCCAGATACGCAGTATTTT.

The chain links TRBV7-2 to TRBJ1-4; 9 bases line up with TRBD1. In germline, CDR1 is SGHTA, CDR2 FQGNSA. The V segment lost 5 bases and the J segment 7 bases; nucleotides outside the gene matches: 11. The CDR3 totals 16 residues. The CDR3 nucleotides read TGTGCCAGCAGCCAAAGGGACAGGGCGTTTGGTGAAAAACTGTTTTTT. It translates to CASSQRDRAFGEKLFF. Drawing the rest from reference TRBV7-2 and TRBJ1-4, the complete variable domain is GAGVSQSPSNKVTEKGKDVELRCDPISGHTALYWYRQSLGQGLEFLIYFQGNSAPDKSGLPSDRFSAERTGGSVSTLTIQRTQQEDSAVYLCASSQRDRAFGEKLFFGSGTQLSVL.

The chain uses TRBV2 and TRBJ2-7; 10 bases line up with TRBD1. The V gene end was trimmed by 3 bases and the J gene end by 7 bases; junction bases not matched to a gene: 3. CDR1 is SNHLY, CDR2 FYNNEI, per germline. This CDR3 comprises 13 residues. CDR3 nucleotides: TGTGCCAGCAGTGAGGGGACAGGGGAGGAGCAGTACTTC. It specifies CASSEGTGEEQYF. The entire variable domain, with the rest obtained from reference TRBV2 and TRBJ2-7, is as follows: EPEVTQTPSHQVTQMGQEVILRCVPISNHLYFYWYRQILGQKVEFLVSFYNNEISEKSEIFDDQFSVERPDGSNFTLKIRSTKLEDSAMYFCASSEGTGEEQYFGPGTRLTVT.